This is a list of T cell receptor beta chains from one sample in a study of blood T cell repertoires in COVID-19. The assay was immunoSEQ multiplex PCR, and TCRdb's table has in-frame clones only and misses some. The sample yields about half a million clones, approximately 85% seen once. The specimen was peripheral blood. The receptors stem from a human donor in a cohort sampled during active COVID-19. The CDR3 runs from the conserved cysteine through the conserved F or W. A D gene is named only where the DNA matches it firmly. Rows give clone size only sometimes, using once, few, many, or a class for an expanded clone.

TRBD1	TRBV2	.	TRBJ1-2	CASSVNQGDGYTF	TGTGCCAGCAGTGTAAACCAGGGGGATGGCTACACCTTC
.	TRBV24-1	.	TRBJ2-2	CATSDRGTGELFF	TGTGCCACCAGTGATCGGGGCACCGGGGAGCTGTTTTTT
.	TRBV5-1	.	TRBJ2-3	CASTTGSNTDTQYF	TGCGCCAGCACAACCGGGTCCAACACAGATACGCAGTATTTT
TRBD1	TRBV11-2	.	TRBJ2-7	CASSSRQGLTYEQYF	TGTGCCAGCAGCTCAAGACAGGGCTTAACCTACGAGCAGTACTTC
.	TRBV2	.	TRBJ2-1	CASSPIGGYNEQFF	TGTGCCAGCAGTCCAATCGGGGGCTACAATGAGCAGTTCTTC
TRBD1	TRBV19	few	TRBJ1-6	CASSVAGTGPSPLHF	TGTGCCAGTAGTGTAGCCGGGACAGGCCCTTCACCCCTCCACTTT
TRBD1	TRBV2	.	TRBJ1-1	CASGSGQGTEAFF	TGTGCCAGCGGATCGGGACAGGGAACTGAAGCTTTCTTT
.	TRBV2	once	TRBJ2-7	CASSTPASSAYEQYF	TGTGCCAGCAGTACCCCGGCCTCCAGCGCCTACGAGCAGTACTTC
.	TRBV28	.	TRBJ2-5	CASSPYGRGQETQYF	TGTGCCAGCAGTCCATACGGGAGAGGGCAAGAGACCCAGTACTTC
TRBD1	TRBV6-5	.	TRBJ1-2	CASTQGVTYGYTF	TGTGCCAGCACCCAGGGGGTTACCTATGGCTACACCTTC
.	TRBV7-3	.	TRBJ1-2	CASSLGLSGSGYTF	TGTGCCAGCAGCTTAGGGTTATCCGGGTCTGGCTACACCTTC
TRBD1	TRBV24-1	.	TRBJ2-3	CATSRTRGQTDTQYF	TGTGCCACCAGTCGGACCAGGGGGCAGACAGATACGCAGTATTTT
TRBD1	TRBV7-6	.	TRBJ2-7	CASSLVGQGAYEQYF	TGTGCCAGCAGCTTAGTGGGACAGGGGGCTTACGAGCAGTACTTC
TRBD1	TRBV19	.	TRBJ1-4	CASSTEQGGLKELFF	TGTGCCAGTAGTACCGAACAGGGGGGATTGAAGGAACTGTTTTTT